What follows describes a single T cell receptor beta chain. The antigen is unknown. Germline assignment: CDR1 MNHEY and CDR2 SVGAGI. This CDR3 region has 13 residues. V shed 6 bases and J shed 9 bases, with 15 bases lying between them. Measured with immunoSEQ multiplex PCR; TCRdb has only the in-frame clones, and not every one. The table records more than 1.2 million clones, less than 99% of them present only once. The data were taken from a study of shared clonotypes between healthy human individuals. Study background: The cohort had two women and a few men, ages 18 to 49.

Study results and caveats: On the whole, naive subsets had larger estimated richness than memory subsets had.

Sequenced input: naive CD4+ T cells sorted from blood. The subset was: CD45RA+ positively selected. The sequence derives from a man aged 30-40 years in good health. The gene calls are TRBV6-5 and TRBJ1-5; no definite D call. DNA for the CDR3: TGTGCCAGCAGCCCCGATCCTATAACGCCCCAGCATTTT. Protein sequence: CASSPDPITPQHF.